This entry lists 5 T cell receptor beta chains sequenced from one sample in a study of T cell repertoires in cytomegalovirus infection (dated 2019 in TCRdb). The run used an Illumina HiSeq 1500. TCRdb handled the public reads itself, with Q25 trimming in fastp and clone calling in MiXCR, and kept productive beta chains. Entries are consolidated by CDR3 protein sequence, retaining the most common genes and DNA. This sample has hundreds of thousands of distinct CDR3 sequences in its table, and 20% to 25% of those were observed once. Of the sample, under 8.5% is held by the ten largest clones. The sample taken for sequencing was CD8+ T cells from PBMCs. These receptors all come from a human donor in good health (CMV status not recorded). Some clones in this sample may be carry-over from other donors' samples.

As to this clonotype: The junction and the germline gene differ at one end; a read error may be behind it. The V gene is TRBV4-2, the J gene TRBJ2-5; 10 nucleotides agree with TRBD2. This CDR3 region has 17 residues. Germline assignment: CDR1 LGHNA and CDR2 YNFKEQ. The CDR3 here is CVSSHFSTSGVQETQYF. CDR3 sequence (DNA): TGTGTCAGCAGCCACTTCTCTACTAGCGGGGTACAAGAGACCCAGTACTTC.

The J gene is TRBJ2-5, the V gene TRBV28; D ambiguous. Germline V CDR1 and CDR2: MDHEN, SYDVKM. The V gene lost 6 bases and the J gene lost 2 bases, with 10 bases spanning the gap. This CDR3 is built from 13 residues. CDR3 in DNA: TGTGCCAGCAGGAGGTTTTTACAAGAGACCCAGTACTTC. Its translation is CASRRFLQETQYF.

The chain is built from TRBV20-1 and TRBJ2-1, with D maybe TRBD2 (7 bases). Germline V gene data show CDR1 as DFQATT and CDR2 as SNEGSKA (reference sequence). Trimming removed 2 bases from V and 3 bases from J, with 17 bases in between. The CDR3 totals 16 residues. The CDR3 is CSARISGRGFYNEQFF. In DNA form, the CDR3 reads TGCAGTGCTAGAATTTCAGGGAGGGGGTTCTACAATGAGCAGTTCTTC.

In this sample, this clonotype turned up once. The chain has TRBV27 and TRBJ2-1, with 7 bases that match TRBD1. The CDR3 runs to 14 residues. V lost 6 bases to trimming and J lost 5 bases; unmatched junction nucleotides: 7. Germline V lookup: CDR1 MNHEY, CDR2 SMNVEV (reference sequence). The CDR3 loop is CASSPTGSNNEQFF. CDR3 bases: TGTGCCAGCAGCCCGACAGGGTCTAACAATGAGCAGTTCTTC.

The sample holds a few counts of this clonotype. The rearrangement uses TRBV12-3 or TRBV12-4 and TRBJ1-2; D call uncertain. The CDR3 spans 16 residues. The ends were cut back, 6 bases at V and 0 bases at J, with 17 bases in the middle. CDR3 sequence (DNA): TGTGCCAGCAGCTCTACGACATCAGTGACTAACTATGGCTACACCTTC. Translation: CASSSTTSVTNYGYTF.